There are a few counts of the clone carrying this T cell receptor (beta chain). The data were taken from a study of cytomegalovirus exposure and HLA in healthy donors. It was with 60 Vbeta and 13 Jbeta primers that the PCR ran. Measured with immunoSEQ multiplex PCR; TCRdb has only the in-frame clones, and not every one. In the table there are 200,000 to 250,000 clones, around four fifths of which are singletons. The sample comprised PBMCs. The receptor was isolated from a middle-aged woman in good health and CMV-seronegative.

CDR3 loop: CASSRTSFGKAFF. The CDR3 nucleotides read TGTGCCAGCAGCCGGACAAGTTTCGGTAAAGCTTTCTTT. The chain combines TRBV6-5 with TRBJ1-1, with a possible D match to TRBD1 (5 bases). Germline values: CDR1 MNHEY, CDR2 SVGAGI. This CDR3 region has 13 residues. V was cut by 6 bases and J by 9 bases, with 17 bases left in between.